Listed below are T cell receptor beta chains from one sample, sequenced in a study of CD8 T cells in Susac syndrome. TCRdb analysed the immunoSEQ multiplex PCR reads with MiXCR anew, one entry per CDR3 protein. The sample gives some 120,000 distinct CDR3 sequences, roughly 94% of which show up once; roughly 0.098% is in the top ten. The source material was CD4+ T cells from PBMCs. The source of these receptors is a human donor in good health. CDR3s include the opening cysteine and the closing phenylalanine or tryptophan. D genes are given only for firm matches.

>TRBV6-2/TRBV6-3|TRBJ1-1|TRBD1
CASGPTGGTEAFF
TGTGCCAGCGGTCCGACAGGGGGGACTGAAGCTTTCTTT
>TRBV3-1|TRBJ2-3|.
CASSQESRRNTQYF
TGTGCCAGCAGCCAAGAGTCTAGGAGGAATACGCAGTATTTT
>TRBV27|TRBJ2-3|.
CASSSLWVGSTDTQYF
TGTGCCAGCAGTTCCCTTTGGGTTGGAAGCACAGATACGCAGTATTTT
>TRBV29-1|TRBJ2-3|.
CSVEVGTDTQYF
TGCAGCGTTGAAGTTGGAACAGATACGCAGTATTTT
>TRBV12-3/TRBV12-4|TRBJ1-5|.
CASSPGGGANQPQHF
TGTGCCAGCAGTCCCGGAGGGGGGGCGAATCAGCCCCAGCATTTT
>TRBV3-1|TRBJ2-7|.
CASSQMGAGEQYF
TGTGCCAGCAGCCAGATGGGGGCGGGCGAGCAGTACTTC
>TRBV5-6|TRBJ2-5|.
CASSDGQYEEETQYF
TGTGCCAGCAGCGACGGACAGTATGAAGAAGAGACCCAGTACTTC
>TRBV19|TRBJ1-1|TRBD1
CASTRQGVDTEAFF
TGTGCCAGTACCCGACAGGGGGTAGACACTGAAGCTTTCTTT
>TRBV29-1|TRBJ2-7|TRBD2
CSVTSGIYEQYF
TGCAGCGTTACAAGCGGGATTTACGAGCAGTACTTC
>TRBV5-1|TRBJ2-1|.
CASSLALQHEQFF
TGCGCCAGCAGCTTGGCGTTACAGCATGAGCAGTTCTTC
>TRBV15|TRBJ2-1|.
CATSRDRDSYNEQFF
TGTGCCACCAGCAGAGACCGCGATAGCTACAATGAGCAGTTCTTC
>TRBV7-2|TRBJ2-3|TRBD2
CASSFTPSSGGDTQYF
TGTGCCAGCAGCTTTACCCCTTCTAGCGGCGGGGATACGCAGTATTTT
>TRBV28|TRBJ1-5|.
CASSPKSFYSNQPQHF
TGTGCCAGCAGTCCTAAATCTTTCTATAGCAATCAGCCCCAGCATTTT
>TRBV7-8|TRBJ2-2|.
CASSVRTLSGELFF
TGTGCCAGCAGCGTCCGGACCCTAAGCGGGGAGCTGTTTTTT
>TRBV12-3/TRBV12-4|TRBJ2-1|TRBD1
CASSPGQATNEQFF
TGTGCCAGCAGCCCGGGACAGGCGACGAATGAGCAGTTCTTC
>TRBV19|TRBJ1-1|.
CASSRAHLERAEAFF
TGTGCCAGTAGTAGGGCCCACTTAGAGCGGGCTGAAGCTTTCTTT